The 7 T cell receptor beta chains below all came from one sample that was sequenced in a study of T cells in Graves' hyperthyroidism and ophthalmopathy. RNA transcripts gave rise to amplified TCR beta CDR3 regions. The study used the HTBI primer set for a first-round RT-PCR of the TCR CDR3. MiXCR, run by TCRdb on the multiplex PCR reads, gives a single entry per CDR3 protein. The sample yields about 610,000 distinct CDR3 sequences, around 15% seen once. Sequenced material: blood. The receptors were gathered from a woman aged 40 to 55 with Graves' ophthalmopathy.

The CDR3 DNA sequence: TGTGCCATCACCAAGGCAGGGGCGAGGAACACCGGGGAGCTGTTTTTT. Its translation: CAITKAGARNTGELFF. The chain employs TRBV10-3 and TRBJ2-2, with a weak D call TRBD1 (6 bases). The CDR3 totals 16 residues. CDR1 is ENHRY, CDR2 SYGVKD, per germline. The V and J ends lost 7 bases and 1 base respectively, with 16 bases between them.

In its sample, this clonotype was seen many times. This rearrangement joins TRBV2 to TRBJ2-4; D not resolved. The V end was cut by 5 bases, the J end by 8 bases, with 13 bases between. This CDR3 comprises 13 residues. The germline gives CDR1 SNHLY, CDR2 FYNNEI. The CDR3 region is CASSIGISDIQYF. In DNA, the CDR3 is TGTGCCAGCAGTATAGGGATATCAGACATTCAGTACTTC.

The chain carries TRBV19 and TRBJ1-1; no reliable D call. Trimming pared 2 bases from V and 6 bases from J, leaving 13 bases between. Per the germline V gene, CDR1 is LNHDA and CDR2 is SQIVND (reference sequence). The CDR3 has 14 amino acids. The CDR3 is CASSIFGESSEAFF. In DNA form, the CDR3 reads TGTGCCAGTAGTATATTCGGGGAGTCTTCTGAAGCTTTCTTT.

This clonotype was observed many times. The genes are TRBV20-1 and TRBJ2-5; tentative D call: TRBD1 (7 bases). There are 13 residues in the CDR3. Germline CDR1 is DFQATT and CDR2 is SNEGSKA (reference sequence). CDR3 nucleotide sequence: TGCAGCTGTCCCCAGGGGGGAAAAGAGACCCAGTACTTC. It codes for CSCPQGGKETQYF.

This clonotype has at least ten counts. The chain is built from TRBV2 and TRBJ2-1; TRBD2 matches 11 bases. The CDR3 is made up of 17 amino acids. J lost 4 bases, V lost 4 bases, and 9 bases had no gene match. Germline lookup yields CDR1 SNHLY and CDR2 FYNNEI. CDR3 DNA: TGTGCCAGCAGTGGGACCTTAGCGGGAGGGAAATACAATGAGCAGTTCTTC. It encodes CASSGTLAGGKYNEQFF.

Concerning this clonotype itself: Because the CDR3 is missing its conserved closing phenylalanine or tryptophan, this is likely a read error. The CDR3 bases are TGTGCCAGCTCACCACCGGGGAACACTGAAGCTTTCTTA. The encoded protein is CASSPPGNTEAFL. J is TRBJ1-1 and V is TRBV18; D not certain. The germline V gene has CDR1 KGHSH and CDR2 LQKENI. The CDR3 length is 13 residues. Trimming removed 0 bases from V and 1 base from J, with 3 bases in between.

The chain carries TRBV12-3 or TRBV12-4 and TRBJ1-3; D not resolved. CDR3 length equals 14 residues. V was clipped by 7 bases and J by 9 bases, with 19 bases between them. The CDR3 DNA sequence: TGTGCCAGCACCGATCGGACTCGAGGGAGCACCATATATTTT. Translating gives CASTDRTRGSTIYF.